The clone carrying this TCR beta chain was detected ten times or more. The length of the CDR3 is 19 residues. Unmatched junction bases numbered 15, after V lost 7 bases and J lost 2 bases. Assay: immunoSEQ multiplex PCR; the TCRdb copy retains only in-frame clones and omits some. The repertoire consists of 100,000 to 150,000 clones, with roughly 90% occurring once and the leading ten covering around 2%. The data were obtained in a study of control samples from healthy donors and cancer patients. The V call is TRBV23-1, the J call TRBJ1-6, with TRBD1 matching over 9 bases. TRBV23-1 is an ORF for which the function is uncertain. The sequenced material came from blood. This clonotype was sampled from a man younger than 35 in good health. CDR3 DNA: TGCGCCAGCAAACAAGAAAGGGGACAGGGTGACACCTATAATTCACCCCTCCACTTT. Translation: CASKQERGQGDTYNSPLHF.